These 7 T cell receptor beta chains came from one sample sequenced in a study of human thymus T cells. TCRdb's copy holds only in-frame clones and misses some; the assay was immunoSEQ multiplex PCR. The table records about 130,000 clones, just under 95% of them present only once. Thymus specimens were resections from corrective heart surgery. What was sequenced was thymus tissue. The source is a boy under three years old with a congenital heart defect but otherwise immunologically healthy.

This rearrangement joins TRBV4-3 to TRBJ2-1; 8 bases match TRBD1. Germline V gene lookup returns CDR1 LGHNA and CDR2 YSLEER. The length of the CDR3 is 19 residues. J was trimmed by 6 bases and V by 0 bases; bases with no gene match: 16. The CDR3 here is CASSQDRKEPGGWFNEQFF. Written as DNA, the CDR3 is TGCGCCAGCAGCCAAGACAGAAAAGAGCCAGGGGGCTGGTTCAATGAGCAGTTCTTC.

The chain has TRBV19 and TRBJ2-7, with TRBD2 identical over 13 bases. The CDR3 loop spans 17 amino acids. Germline-derived CDR1 and CDR2 are LNHDA and SQIVND (reference sequence). V shed 5 bases, J shed 3 bases, and the junction held 10 bases outside the gene matches. This CDR3 is CASSSPGTSGILYEQYF. CDR3 sequence (DNA): TGTGCCAGTAGTTCTCCAGGGACTAGCGGGATACTCTACGAGCAGTACTTC.

The chain links TRBV2 to TRBJ2-7, with D unresolved. This CDR3 comprises 11 residues. V was shortened by 5 bases and J by 3 bases, with 5 bases between the two germline ends. Germline loops: CDR1 SNHLY, CDR2 FYNNEI. The CDR3 nucleotides are TGTGCCAGCAGTTCTAGCTACGAGCAGTACTTC. The encoded protein is CASSSSYEQYF.

The chain recombines TRBV20-1 with TRBJ1-2; a possible D gene is TRBD1 (6 bases). This CDR3 region has 9 residues. Trimming cost V 7 bases and J 6 bases, with 6 bases left between them. CDR1 DFQATT and CDR2 SNEGSKA come from the germline V gene (reference sequence). The CDR3 sequence: CSDRDGYTF. The CDR3 nucleotides are TGCAGTGACAGGGATGGCTACACCTTC.

The V call is TRBV4-3, the J call TRBJ2-6; 7 bases fit TRBD1. CDR3 length: 19 residues. Trimming at V came to 0 bases and at J to 0 bases, leaving 8 bases not matched to a gene. From germline, CDR1 is LGHNA and CDR2 YSLEER. CDR3 bases: TGCGCCAGCAGCCAAGATGACAGGGCTCATTACTCTGGGGCCAACGTCCTGACTTTC. It translates to CASSQDDRAHYSGANVLTF.

The genes are TRBV6-4 and TRBJ2-1; no clear D gene. Trimming took 6 bases from V and 7 from J, leaving 13 bases between them. The CDR3 runs 13 residues. Germline CDR1 is MRHNA and CDR2 is SNTAGT. CDR3 region: CASSQQPGNEQFF. CDR3 bases: TGTGCCAGCAGCCAACAACCCGGAAATGAGCAGTTCTTC.

This clone was seen once. V is TRBV11-3 and J is TRBJ2-3; 9 positions match TRBD2. V gave up 3 bases and J gave up 8 bases; unmatched junction bases: 12. The CDR3 has 16 amino acids. Germline V gives CDR1 SGHNT, CDR2 YENEEA. The CDR3 reads CASSFTGTSKMGTQYF. As DNA, the CDR3 is TGTGCCAGCAGCTTCACCGGGACTAGCAAGATGGGTACGCAGTATTTT.